These 5 T cell receptor beta chains came from one sample sequenced in a study of blood T cells in healthy people across ages. Using a J-beta primer mix together with a sample-barcoded 5' primer, a second PCR was run for 7 to 11 cycles. One entry per CDR3 protein, called by TCRdb with MiXCR from the 5' RACE reads. The sample has fewer than 600,000 distinct CDR3 sequences; around a quarter are singletons. A further study also used this sample, focusing on T cells of mothers and their children.

The material sequenced was blood. The receptors here all came from a boy between 2 and 10 years old in good health.

This chain connects TRBV15 to TRBJ2-1; 7 bases align to TRBD1. CDR1 is LNHNV, CDR2 YYDKDF, per germline (reference sequence). V lost 3 bases, J lost 0 bases, and 5 bases stayed unmatched. This CDR3 region has 16 residues. The CDR3 loop is CATSRGTVHSYNEQFF. The CDR3, as DNA: TGTGCCACCAGCAGGGGGACAGTCCACTCCTACAATGAGCAGTTCTTC.

This clonotype turned up a few times. In DNA form, the CDR3 reads TGTGCCAGCGGTCGATCGGGGCTCGAGCAGTACTTC. Its translation is CASGRSGLEQYF. The chain has TRBV10-3 and TRBJ2-7, with D tentatively TRBD1 or TRBD2 (5 bases each). This CDR3 has 12 amino acids. Germline CDR1 reads ENHRY; CDR2 reads SYGVKD. The V end was cut by 10 bases, the J end by 6 bases, with 16 bases between.

The table lists this clonotype with a few counts. This sequence joins TRBV7-3 and TRBJ2-5; 14 bases agree with TRBD2. The germline V gene encodes CDR1 SGHTA and CDR2 FQGTGA. Trimming cost V 5 bases and J 4 bases; bases outside gene matches: 3. The CDR3 is 15 residues long. The CDR3 spells CASSPGTSGGETQYF. CDR3 coding DNA: TGTGCCAGCAGCCCAGGGACTAGCGGGGGAGAGACCCAGTACTTC.

The table lists this clonotype with a few counts. The chain couples TRBV12-3 or TRBV12-4 to TRBJ2-7, with 7 bases identical to TRBD1. V shed 1 base and J 2 bases; nucleotides not matched to a gene: 8. The CDR3 runs 16 residues. CDR3 coding DNA: TGTGCCAGCAGTTTAGAGATACCGGACAGGCCCTACGAGCAGTACTTC. Translated, it gives CASSLEIPDRPYEQYF.

The chain recombines TRBV7-2 with TRBJ2-4; tentatively, D is TRBD2 (5 bases). CDR1 is SGHTA, CDR2 FQGNSA, per germline. V dropped 3 bases and J dropped 7 bases, with 13 bases sitting between them. This CDR3 region has 14 residues. CDR3 loop: CASSLAVLANIQYF. The CDR3 region has the DNA TGTGCCAGCAGCTTGGCCGTGTTAGCGAACATTCAGTACTTC.